This is a list of T cell receptor beta chains from one sample in a study of PD-1 blockade in classical Hodgkin lymphoma. This table comes from immunoSEQ multiplex PCR, and its TCRdb copy is limited to in-frame clones, with some not included. Of about 15,000 clones detected, approximately 80% appear once; the ten largest clones hold roughly 34%. Sample: peripheral blood mononuclear cells (PBMCs), taken before the second cycle of nivolumab. The receptors originated from a human donor with classical Hodgkin lymphoma. Each CDR3 is given with its conserved first and last residue. A D gene is named only where the DNA matches it firmly. For some rows the clone size is stated as once, few or many, or as a class when expanded; others skip it.

TRBJ2-3 | 14 | - | once | TRBV10-2 | CASSIGRGTDTQYF | TGCGCCAGCAGTATTGGAAGGGGCACAGATACGCAGTATTTT
TRBJ2-2 | 15 | - | - | TRBV11-2 | CASRPRTANTGELFF | TGTGCCAGCAGGCCCAGGACTGCGAACACCGGGGAGCTGTTTTTT
TRBJ1-1 | 11 | - | - | TRBV10-3 | CAIRVGTEAFF | TGTGCCATCAGGGTGGGAACTGAAGCTTTCTTT
TRBJ1-5 | 17 | - | - | TRBV9 | CASSVGWTEIYNQPQHF | TGTGCCAGCAGCGTAGGTTGGACAGAGATTTACAATCAGCCCCAGCATTTT
TRBJ2-7 | 15 | TRBD2 | - | TRBV6-1 | CASSEGLAALGGQYF | TGTGCCAGCAGTGAGGGACTAGCGGCCCTCGGGGGGCAGTACTTC
TRBJ2-2 | 16 | - | - | TRBV5-1 | CASSSMQSGSTGELFF | TGCGCCAGCAGCTCGATGCAATCAGGGAGCACCGGGGAGCTGTTTTTT
TRBJ2-1 | 16 | - | - | TRBV5-4 | CASSLGLRGLGREQFF | TGTGCCAGCAGCTTGGGTCTACGCGGCCTGGGCCGTGAGCAGTTCTTC
TRBJ2-7 | 14 | - | - | TRBV9 | CASSRETPPYEQYF | TGTGCCAGCAGCCGGGAGACACCACCCTACGAGCAGTACTTC
TRBJ2-7 | 18 | TRBD1 | - | TRBV6-1 | CASSEYRADRGLVYEQYF | TGTGCCAGCAGTGAATACCGAGCGGACAGGGGGCTAGTCTACGAGCAGTACTTC
TRBJ2-2 | 12 | - | - | TRBV10-1 | CARAGSTGELFF | TGCGCAAGGGCAGGGTCAACCGGGGAGCTGTTTTTT
TRBJ2-7 | 14 | TRBD2 | - | TRBV19 | CASTQLAGSDEQYF | TGTGCCAGTACCCAACTAGCGGGATCCGACGAGCAGTACTTC
TRBJ1-2 | 13 | - | - | TRBV12-2 | CASRAGQGGGYTF | TGTGCAAGTCGGGCGGGACAGGGTGGAGGCTACACCTTC
TRBJ1-5 | 15 | TRBD1 | medium-sized | TRBV2 | CASRDGTGGFQPQHF | TGTGCCAGCAGGGACGGGACAGGGGGTTTTCAGCCCCAGCATTTT
TRBJ2-7 | 13 | TRBD1 | - | TRBV19 | CASRNQGAHEQYF | TGTGCCAGTAGGAACCAGGGGGCGCACGAGCAGTACTTC
TRBJ2-3 | 13 | - | - | TRBV2 | CASSENRWDTQYF | TGTGCCAGCAGTGAAAATCGTTGGGATACGCAGTATTTT
TRBJ2-7 | 14 | - | - | TRBV6-6 | CASREDYTFYEQYF | TGTGCCAGCAGAGAAGACTACACCTTCTACGAGCAGTACTTC